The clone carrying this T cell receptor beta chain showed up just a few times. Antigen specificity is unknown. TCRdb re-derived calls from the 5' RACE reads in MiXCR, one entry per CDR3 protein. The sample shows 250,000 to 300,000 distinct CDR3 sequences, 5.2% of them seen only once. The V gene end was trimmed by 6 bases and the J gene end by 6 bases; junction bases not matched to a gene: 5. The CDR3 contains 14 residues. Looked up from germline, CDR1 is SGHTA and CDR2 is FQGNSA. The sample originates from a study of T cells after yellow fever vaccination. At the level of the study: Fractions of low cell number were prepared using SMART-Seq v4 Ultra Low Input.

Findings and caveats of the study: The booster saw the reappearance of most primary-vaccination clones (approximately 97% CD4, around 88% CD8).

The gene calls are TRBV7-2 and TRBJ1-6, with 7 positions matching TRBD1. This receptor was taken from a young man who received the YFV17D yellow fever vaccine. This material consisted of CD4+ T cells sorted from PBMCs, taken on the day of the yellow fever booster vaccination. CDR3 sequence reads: CASRSTGRNSPLHF. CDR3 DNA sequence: TGTGCCAGCAGATCGACAGGGCGTAATTCACCCCTCCACTTT.